This record covers a single TCR beta chain. Antigen: not known. cDNA serving as the sequencing template came from extracted, reverse transcribed RNA. Sequencing used immunoSEQ multiplex PCR; TCRdb keeps in-frame clones, though not all of them. Here the sample spans roughly 100,000 clones, 55% being singletons. This sample stems from a study of CD8+ T cells in alopecia areata. Study-wide results and limits: Lesional scalp displayed greater clonality than normal scalp, most notably in alopecia totalis/universalis.

CDR3 length equals 12 residues. With 2 bases removed from V and 5 bases from J, the gap between germline ends came to 10 bases. Germline V lookup: CDR1 SQVTM, CDR2 ANQGSEA. PBMCs yielded sorted CD4+ and CD8+ T cells. This chain uses TRBV29-1 with TRBJ2-7; the D gene could be TRBD1 or TRBD2 (5 bases each). The clonotype comes from a human donor in good health. Sequences were obtained from CD4+ T cells sorted from blood. The CDR3 spells CSVERDGHEQYF. In DNA form, the CDR3 reads TGCAGCGTTGAAAGGGACGGCCACGAGCAGTACTTC.